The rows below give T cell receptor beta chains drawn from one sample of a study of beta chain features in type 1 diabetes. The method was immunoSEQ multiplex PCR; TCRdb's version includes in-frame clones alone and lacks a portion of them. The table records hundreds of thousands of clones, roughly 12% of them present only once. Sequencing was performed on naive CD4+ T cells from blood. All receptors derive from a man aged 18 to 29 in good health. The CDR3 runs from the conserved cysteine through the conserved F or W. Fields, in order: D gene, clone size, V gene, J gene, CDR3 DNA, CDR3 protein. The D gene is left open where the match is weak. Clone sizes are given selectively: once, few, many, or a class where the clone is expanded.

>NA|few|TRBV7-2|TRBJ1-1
TGTGCCAGACAGGTTTTCGACACTGAAGCTTTCTTT
CARQVFDTEAFF
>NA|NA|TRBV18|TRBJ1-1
TGTGCCAGCTCAGAAAGGGAGGTAAACACTGAAGCTTTCTTT
CASSEREVNTEAFF
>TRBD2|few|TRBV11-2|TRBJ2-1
TGTGCCAGCAGCTTAGGGTCAGGCGGGGGTTCTTACAATGAGCAGTTCTTC
CASSLGSGGGSYNEQFF
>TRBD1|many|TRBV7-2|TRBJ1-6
TGTGCCAGCAGCTCAACAGGGGTCGGTTCACCCCTCCACTTT
CASSSTGVGSPLHF
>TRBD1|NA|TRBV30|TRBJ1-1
TGTGCCTGGAGGAAGGGGGCGAACACTGAAGCTTTCTTT
CAWRKGANTEAFF
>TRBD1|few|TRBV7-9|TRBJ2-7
TGTGCCAGCAGCACGCAGACAGGGGGCTACGAGCAGTACTTC
CASSTQTGGYEQYF
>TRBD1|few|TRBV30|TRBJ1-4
TGTGCCTGGTCGCGACAGGGACAGGGTAGTGAAAAACTGTTTTTT
CAWSRQGQGSEKLFF
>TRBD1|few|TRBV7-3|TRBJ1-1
TGTGCCAGCAGCTTATTGGGACAGGGGAGCACTGAAGCTTTCTTT
CASSLLGQGSTEAFF
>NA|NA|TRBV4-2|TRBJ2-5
TGTGCCAGCAGCCGAGGGACAAGAGGAGAGACCCAGTACTTC
CASSRGTRGETQYF
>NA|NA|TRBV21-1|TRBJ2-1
TGTGCCAGCAGCAAAGCGGGCCTAGCGGCCATCTACAATGAGCAGTTCTTC
CASSKAGLAAIYNEQFF
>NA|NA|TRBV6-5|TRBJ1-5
TGTGCCAGCAGTTACTCCCTCGGGAATCAGCCCCAGCATTTT
CASSYSLGNQPQHF
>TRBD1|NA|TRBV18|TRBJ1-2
TGTGCCAGCTCACCACCACAGGGGATTAGCTATGGCTACACCTTC
CASSPPQGISYGYTF
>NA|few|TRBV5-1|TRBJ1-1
TGCGCCAGCAGCTTCGACAGGAACACTGAAGCTTTCTTT
CASSFDRNTEAFF
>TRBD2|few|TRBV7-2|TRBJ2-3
TGTGCCAGCCCCTTGGTGGCTAGCGGGAGTCCGGGCACAGATACGCAGTATTTT
CASPLVASGSPGTDTQYF
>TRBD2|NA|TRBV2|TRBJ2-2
TGTGCCAGCAACCGGGGGGCGAACACCGGGGAGCTGTTTTTT
CASNRGANTGELFF
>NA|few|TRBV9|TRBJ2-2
TGTGCCAGGTGGGGGGCAAACGGGACAGCCAACACCGGGGAGCTGTTTTTT
CARWGANGTANTGELFF
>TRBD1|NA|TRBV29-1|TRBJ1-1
TGCAGCGAAAAGGGGGACAGCCTGGTAGGGGACGTGAACACTGAAGCTTTCTTT
CSEKGDSLVGDVNTEAFF
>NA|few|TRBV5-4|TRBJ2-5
TGTGCCAGCAGCCTGGGTCTAACAGGGCAACAAGAGACCCAGTACTTC
CASSLGLTGQQETQYF
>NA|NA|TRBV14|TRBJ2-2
TGTGCCAGCAGCCGTTTAGCCCCGGGGGACACCGGGGAGCTGTTTTTT
CASSRLAPGDTGELFF
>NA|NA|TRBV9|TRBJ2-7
TGTGCCAGCAGCGTAGTTTCAGGTTCCTACGAGCAGTACTTC
CASSVVSGSYEQYF
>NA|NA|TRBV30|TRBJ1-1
TGTGCCTGGACCCGGACAGCCATGAACACTGAAGCTTTCTTT
CAWTRTAMNTEAFF
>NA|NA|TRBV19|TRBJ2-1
TGTGCCACTCAGGGGCGCTCCTACAATGAGCAGTTCTTC
CATQGRSYNEQFF
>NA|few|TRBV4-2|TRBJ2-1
TGTGCCAGCAGCCAAACGCTCAGGGGCGCCTCCTACAATGAGCAGTTCTTC
CASSQTLRGASYNEQFF
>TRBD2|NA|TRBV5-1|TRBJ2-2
TGCGCCAGCAGCTTGGATTCTAGCGGAATAACCGGGGAGCTGTTTTTT
CASSLDSSGITGELFF
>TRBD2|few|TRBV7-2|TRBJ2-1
TGTGCCAGCAGCCGACTAGCGGGAGTTAATGAGCAGTTCTTC
CASSRLAGVNEQFF
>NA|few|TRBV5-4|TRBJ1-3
TGTGCCAGCAGCTTGGCCGGTGGAAACACCATATATTTT
CASSLAGGNTIYF
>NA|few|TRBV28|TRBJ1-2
TGTGCCAGCAGTTTGGCAGACACGAATGGCTACACCTTC
CASSLADTNGYTF
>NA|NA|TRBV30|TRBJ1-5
TGTGCCTGGTTTTTGTTCGGTGCGCCCCAGCATTTT
CAWFLFGAPQHF
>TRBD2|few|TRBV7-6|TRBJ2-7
TGTGCCAGCAGCTTAGCGATCGGGAGGGCCCGTGAGCAGTACTTC
CASSLAIGRAREQYF
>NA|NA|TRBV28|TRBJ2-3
TGTGCCAGCAGTACGCCACTCAGGGGTAGCACAGATACGCAGTATTTT
CASSTPLRGSTDTQYF
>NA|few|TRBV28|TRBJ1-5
TGTGCCAGCAGTTTAGGTCAGGCCGCATGGCCCCAGCATTTT
CASSLGQAAWPQHF
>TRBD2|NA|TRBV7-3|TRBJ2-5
TGTGCCAGCAGCCCCCGGGGCCAGCGGGGGGCCGGCGAGACCCAGTACTTC
CASSPRGQRGAGETQYF
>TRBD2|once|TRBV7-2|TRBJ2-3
TGTGCCAGCAGCATCCTAGCGGGGAGCACAGATACGCAGTATTTT
CASSILAGSTDTQYF
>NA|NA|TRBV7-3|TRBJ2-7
TGTGCCAGCAGCTTAAGCCCAGGGGTGGGCGAGCAGTACTTC
CASSLSPGVGEQYF
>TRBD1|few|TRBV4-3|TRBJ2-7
TGCGCCAGCAGCTCCATAGGACGACAGGGTCTGGGCGAGCAGTACTTC
CASSSIGRQGLGEQYF
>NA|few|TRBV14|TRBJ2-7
TGTGCCAGCAGCCAAGATTGGTCAGAATGGCAGTACTTC
CASSQDWSEWQYF
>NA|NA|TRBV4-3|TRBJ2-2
TGCGCCAGCAGCCAAGTGAGGGGGGGTGGCACCGGGGAGCTGTTTTTT
CASSQVRGGGTGELFF
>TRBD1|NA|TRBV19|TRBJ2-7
TGTGCCAGTAGTGGACCGGGACAGACCTACGAGCAGTACTTC
CASSGPGQTYEQYF
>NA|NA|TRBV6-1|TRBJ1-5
TGTGCCAGCAGTTTACAGAGCAATCAGCCCCAGCATTTT
CASSLQSNQPQHF
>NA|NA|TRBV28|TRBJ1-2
TGTGCCAGCAGTTTATCGGCAGGAAACTATGGCTACACCTTC
CASSLSAGNYGYTF
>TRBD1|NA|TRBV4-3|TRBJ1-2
TGCGCCAGCAGCCCACGACAGGGAGATGGCTACACCTTC
CASSPRQGDGYTF
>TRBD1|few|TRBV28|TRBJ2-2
TGTGCCAGCAGGGTAACAGGGGATCGGGAGCTGTTTTTT
CASRVTGDRELFF
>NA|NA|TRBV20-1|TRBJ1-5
TGCAGTGCTGGGCGGGGGCCCCAGCATTTT
CSAGRGPQHF
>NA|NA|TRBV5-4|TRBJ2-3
TGTGCCAGCAGCTATGGGATAGCGTACGTTACGCAGTATTTT
CASSYGIAYVTQYF
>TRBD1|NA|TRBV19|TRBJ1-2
TGTGCCAGTATCCCGACAGGGAAGAACTATGGCTACACCTTC
CASIPTGKNYGYTF
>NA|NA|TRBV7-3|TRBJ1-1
TGTGCCAGCAGCTTAATAGAGTCCACTGAAGCTTTCTTT
CASSLIESTEAFF
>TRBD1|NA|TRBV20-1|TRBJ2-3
TGCAGTGCAAACAGGGGCGATACGCAGTATTTT
CSANRGDTQYF
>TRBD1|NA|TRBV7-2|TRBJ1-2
TGTGCCAGCAGCCCCCCCCCGGGACAGGGCTATGGCTACACCTTC
CASSPPPGQGYGYTF